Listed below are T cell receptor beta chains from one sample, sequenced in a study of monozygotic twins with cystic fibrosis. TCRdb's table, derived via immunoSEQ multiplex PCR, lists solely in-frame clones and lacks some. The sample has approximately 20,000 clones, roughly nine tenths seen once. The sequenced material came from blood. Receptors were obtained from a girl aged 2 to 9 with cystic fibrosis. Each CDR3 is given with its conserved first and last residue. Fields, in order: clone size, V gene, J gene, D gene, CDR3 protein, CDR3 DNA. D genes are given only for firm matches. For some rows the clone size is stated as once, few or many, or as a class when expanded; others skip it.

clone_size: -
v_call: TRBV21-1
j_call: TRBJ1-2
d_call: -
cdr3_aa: CASSAKGQFYGYTF
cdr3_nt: TGTGCCAGCAGCGCCAAGGGACAATTCTATGGCTACACCTTC

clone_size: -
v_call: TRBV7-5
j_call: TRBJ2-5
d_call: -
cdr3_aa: CARSRTGTGEETQYF
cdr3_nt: TGTGCCAGAAGCCGAACCGGAACGGGGGAGGAGACCCAGTACTTC

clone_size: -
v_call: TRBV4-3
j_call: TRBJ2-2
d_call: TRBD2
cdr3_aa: CASRERGLAGAGGELFF
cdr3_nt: TGCGCCAGCAGAGAAAGGGGACTAGCGGGAGCCGGCGGGGAGCTGTTTTTT

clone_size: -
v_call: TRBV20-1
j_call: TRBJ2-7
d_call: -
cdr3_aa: CSAAGLEQYF
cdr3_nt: TGCAGTGCCGCAGGGTTGGAGCAGTACTTC

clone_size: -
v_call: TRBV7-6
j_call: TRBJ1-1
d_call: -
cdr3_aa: CASSLSGLETTEAFF
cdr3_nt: TGTGCCAGCAGCTTATCAGGGCTGGAGACCACTGAAGCTTTCTTT

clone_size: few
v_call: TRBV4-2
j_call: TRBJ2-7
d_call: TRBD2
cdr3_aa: CASSQEAAGGSYEQYF
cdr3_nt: TGTGCCAGCAGCCAAGAGGCAGCGGGGGGCTCCTACGAGCAGTACTTC

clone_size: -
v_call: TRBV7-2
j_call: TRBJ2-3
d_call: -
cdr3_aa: CAGRAWGALEVTDTQYF
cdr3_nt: TGTGCCGGGCGAGCCTGGGGTGCACTTGAGGTGACAGATACGCAGTATTTT

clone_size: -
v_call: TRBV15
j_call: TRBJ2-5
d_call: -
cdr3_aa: CATSRDPDTSQETQYF
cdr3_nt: TGTGCCACCAGCAGAGATCCGGACACCTCCCAAGAGACCCAGTACTTC

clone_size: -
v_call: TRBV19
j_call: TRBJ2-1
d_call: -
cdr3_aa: CASSGILDEQFF
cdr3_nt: TGTGCCAGTAGCGGGATTCTGGATGAGCAGTTCTTC

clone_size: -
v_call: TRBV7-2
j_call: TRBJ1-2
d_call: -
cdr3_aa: CASSLSTGTAYGYTF
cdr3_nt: TGTGCCAGCAGCTTATCGACCGGGACTGCATATGGCTACACCTTC

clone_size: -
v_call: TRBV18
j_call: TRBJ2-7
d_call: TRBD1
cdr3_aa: CASSPDRRYEQYF
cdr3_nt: TGTGCCAGCTCACCGGACAGGAGGTACGAGCAGTACTTC

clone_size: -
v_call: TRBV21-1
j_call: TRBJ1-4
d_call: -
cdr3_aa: CASSKGTGATNEKLFF
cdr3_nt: TGTGCCAGCAGCAAAGGGACAGGGGCAACTAATGAAAAACTGTTTTTT

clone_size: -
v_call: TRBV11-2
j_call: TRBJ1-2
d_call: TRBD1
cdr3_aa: CASSFGDRVYGYTF
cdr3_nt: TGTGCCAGCAGCTTCGGGGACAGAGTCTATGGCTACACCTTC

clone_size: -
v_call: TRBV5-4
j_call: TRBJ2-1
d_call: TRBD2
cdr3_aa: CASSFGTRAFDEQFF
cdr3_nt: TGTGCCAGCAGCTTCGGGACTAGGGCTTTCGATGAGCAGTTCTTC

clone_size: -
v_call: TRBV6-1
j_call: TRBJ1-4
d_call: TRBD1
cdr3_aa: CASRESGTGGEKLFF
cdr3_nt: TGTGCCAGCAGGGAGTCCGGGACAGGGGGCGAAAAACTGTTTTTT

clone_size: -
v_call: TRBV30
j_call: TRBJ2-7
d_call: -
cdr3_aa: CAWSVGTSVGYEQYF
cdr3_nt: TGTGCCTGGAGTGTCGGGACCTCGGTAGGGTACGAGCAGTACTTC

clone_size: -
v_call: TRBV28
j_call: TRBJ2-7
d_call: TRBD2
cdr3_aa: CASSPPGGGGFGLLDEQYF
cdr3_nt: TGTGCCAGCAGCCCTCCCGGGGGCGGGGGGTTTGGGCTACTAGACGAGCAGTACTTC

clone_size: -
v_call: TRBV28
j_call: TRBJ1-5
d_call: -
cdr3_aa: CASSQTADQPQHF
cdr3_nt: TGTGCCAGCAGTCAAACCGCAGATCAGCCCCAGCATTTT

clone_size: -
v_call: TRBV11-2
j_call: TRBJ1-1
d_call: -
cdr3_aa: CASSLGRTNTEAFF
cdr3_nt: TGTGCCAGCAGCTTAGGGAGAACGAACACTGAAGCTTTCTTT

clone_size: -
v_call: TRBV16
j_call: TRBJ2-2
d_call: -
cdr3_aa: CASSPRQGRGNTGELFF
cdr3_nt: TGTGCCAGCAGCCCACGGCAGGGCAGGGGGAACACCGGGGAGCTGTTTTTT

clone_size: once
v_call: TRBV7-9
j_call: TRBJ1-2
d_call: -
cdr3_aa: CASSPGIWPYGYTF
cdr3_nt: TGTGCCAGCAGCCCCGGGATCTGGCCTTATGGCTACACCTTC

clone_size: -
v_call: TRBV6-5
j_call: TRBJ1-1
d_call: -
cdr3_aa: CASSYSKLQMNTEAFF
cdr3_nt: TGTGCCAGCAGTTACTCGAAATTACAGATGAACACTGAAGCTTTCTTT

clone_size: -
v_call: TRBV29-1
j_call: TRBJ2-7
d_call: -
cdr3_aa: CSVLKGSGEQYF
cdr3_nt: TGCAGCGTCTTGAAGGGATCGGGCGAGCAGTACTTC

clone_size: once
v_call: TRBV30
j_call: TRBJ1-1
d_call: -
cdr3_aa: CAWSEDSMNTEAFF
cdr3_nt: TGTGCCTGGAGCGAGGACAGCATGAACACTGAAGCTTTCTTT

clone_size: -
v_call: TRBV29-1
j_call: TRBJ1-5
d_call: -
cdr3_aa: CSVGGRGWPQHF
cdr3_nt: TGCAGCGTTGGTGGGCGCGGATGGCCCCAGCATTTT

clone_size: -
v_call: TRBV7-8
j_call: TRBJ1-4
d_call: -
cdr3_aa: CASRGRAGEKLFF
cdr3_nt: TGTGCCAGCCGAGGGAGGGCCGGCGAAAAACTGTTTTTT

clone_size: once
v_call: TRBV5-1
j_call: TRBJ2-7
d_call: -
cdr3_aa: CASSADHPGYEQYF
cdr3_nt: TGCGCCAGCAGCGCCGACCACCCTGGCTACGAGCAGTACTTC

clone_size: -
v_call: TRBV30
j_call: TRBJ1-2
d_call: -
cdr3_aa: CAWSEGGRNYGYTF
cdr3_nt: TGTGCCTGGAGTGAGGGGGGGCGCAACTATGGCTACACCTTC

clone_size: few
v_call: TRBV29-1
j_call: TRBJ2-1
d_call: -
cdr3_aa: CSVEILPFDEQFF
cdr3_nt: TGCAGCGTTGAAATACTCCCTTTCGATGAGCAGTTCTTC

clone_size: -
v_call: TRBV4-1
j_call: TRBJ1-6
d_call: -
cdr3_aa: CASSHGTANSPLHF
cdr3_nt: TGCGCCAGCAGCCACGGGACGGCCAATTCACCCCTCCACTTT

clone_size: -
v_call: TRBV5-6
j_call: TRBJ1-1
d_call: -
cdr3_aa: CASSPAGQLNTEAFF
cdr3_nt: TGTGCCAGCAGCCCGGCTGGGCAATTGAACACTGAAGCTTTCTTT

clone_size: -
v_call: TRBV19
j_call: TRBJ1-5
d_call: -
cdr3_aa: CASSIDWEDQPQHF
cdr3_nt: TGTGCCAGTAGTATTGACTGGGAGGATCAGCCCCAGCATTTT

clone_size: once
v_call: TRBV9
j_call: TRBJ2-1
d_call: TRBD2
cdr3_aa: CASSPWTSGSNNEQFF
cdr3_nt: TGTGCCAGCAGCCCCTGGACTAGCGGGAGTAACAATGAGCAGTTCTTC

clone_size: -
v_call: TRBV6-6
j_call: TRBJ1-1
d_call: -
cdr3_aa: CASSYYRVTEAFF
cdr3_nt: TGTGCCAGCAGTTACTACAGGGTGACTGAAGCTTTCTTT

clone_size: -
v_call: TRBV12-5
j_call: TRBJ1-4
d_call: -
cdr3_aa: CASGLVRATSNEKLFF
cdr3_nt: TGTGCTAGTGGTTTGGTACGGGCCACTTCAAATGAAAAACTGTTTTTT

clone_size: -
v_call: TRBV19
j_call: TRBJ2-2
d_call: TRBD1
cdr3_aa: CASSSGVWDRTNTGELFF
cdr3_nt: TGTGCCAGTAGCAGCGGTGTCTGGGACAGGACGAACACCGGGGAGCTGTTTTTT

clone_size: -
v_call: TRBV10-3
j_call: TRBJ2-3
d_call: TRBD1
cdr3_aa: CAMRGLGTDTQYF
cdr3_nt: TGTGCCATGAGGGGGCTGGGCACAGATACGCAGTATTTT

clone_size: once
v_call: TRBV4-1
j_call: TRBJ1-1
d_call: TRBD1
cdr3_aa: CASSQGGTGEMNTEAFF
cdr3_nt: TGCGCCAGCAGCCAAGGGGGGACAGGGGAGATGAACACTGAAGCTTTCTTT

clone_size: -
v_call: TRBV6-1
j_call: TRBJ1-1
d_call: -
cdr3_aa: CASSEAGGFGTEAFF
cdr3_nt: TGTGCCAGCAGTGAAGCTGGCGGGTTCGGCACTGAAGCTTTCTTT

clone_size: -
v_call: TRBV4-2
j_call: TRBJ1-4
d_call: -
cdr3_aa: CASSQLNPETNEKLFF
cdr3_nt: TGTGCCAGCAGCCAACTCAACCCCGAAACTAATGAAAAACTGTTTTTT

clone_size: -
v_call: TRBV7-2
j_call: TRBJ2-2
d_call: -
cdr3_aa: CASSFWGRAGELFF
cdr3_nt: TGTGCCAGCAGCTTTTGGGGGCGGGCCGGGGAGCTGTTTTTT

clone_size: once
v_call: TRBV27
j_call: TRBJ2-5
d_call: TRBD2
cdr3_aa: CASTPRGASGYETQYF
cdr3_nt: TGTGCCAGCACCCCCAGAGGCGCTAGCGGGTATGAGACCCAGTACTTC

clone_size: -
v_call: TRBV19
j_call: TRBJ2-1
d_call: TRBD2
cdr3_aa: CASSMTSGDFNEQFF
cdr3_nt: TGTGCCAGTAGTATGACTAGCGGGGACTTCAATGAGCAGTTCTTC

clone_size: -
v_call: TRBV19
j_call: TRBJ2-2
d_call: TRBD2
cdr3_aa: CASSRLAGPGELFF
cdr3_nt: TGTGCCAGTAGTCGACTAGCGGGGCCCGGGGAGCTGTTTTTT

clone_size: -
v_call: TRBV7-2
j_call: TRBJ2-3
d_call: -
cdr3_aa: CASSLWGDTQYF
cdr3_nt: TGTGCCAGCAGCTTGTGGGGAGATACGCAGTATTTT

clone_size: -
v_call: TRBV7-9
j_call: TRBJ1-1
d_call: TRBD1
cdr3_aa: CASSAGQAMNTEAFF
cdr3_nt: TGTGCCAGCAGCGCGGGACAGGCCATGAACACTGAAGCTTTCTTT

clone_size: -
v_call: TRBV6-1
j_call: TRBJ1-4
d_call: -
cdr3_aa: CASRDPGQIDEKLFF
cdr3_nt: TGTGCCAGCAGGGACCCGGGACAAATAGACGAAAAACTGTTTTTT

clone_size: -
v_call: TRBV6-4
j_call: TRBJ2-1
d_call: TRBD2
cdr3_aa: CASSERAGEHNEQFF
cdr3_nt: TGTGCCAGCAGTGAACGAGCGGGAGAGCACAATGAGCAGTTCTTC

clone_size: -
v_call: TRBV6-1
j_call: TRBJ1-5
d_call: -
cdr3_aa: CASSRTGLSNQPQHF
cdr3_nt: TGTGCCAGCAGTCGGACGGGCCTTAGCAATCAGCCCCAGCATTTT

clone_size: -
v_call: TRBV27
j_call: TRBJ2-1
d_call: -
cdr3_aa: CASSLWQTEADPDNEQFF
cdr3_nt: TGTGCCAGCAGTTTATGGCAAACAGAGGCGGATCCGGACAATGAGCAGTTCTTC

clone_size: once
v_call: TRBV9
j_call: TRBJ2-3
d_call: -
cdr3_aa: CASSVALDTQYF
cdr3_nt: TGTGCCAGCAGCGTAGCTCTAGATACGCAGTATTTT